This T cell receptor beta chain was observed in a study of STAT3 mutations in large granular lymphocyte leukemia (dated by TCRdb to about 2019). As for the study more broadly: Canonical activating STAT3 mutations were detected in roughly half of the longitudinally sequenced T-LGLL patients. Over half of the T-LGLL patients were given one or more immunosuppressive therapy regimens, and less than 45% of those treated had a hematologic response. To reconstruct clonal hierarchy and dynamics, serial deep sequencing of TCRbeta CDR3 and STAT3 was performed in patients with T-cell large granular lymphocyte leukemia. As controls, the study also included longitudinal sequencing of a couple of patients with natural killer LGL leukemia. From an initial cohort of roughly 220 LGL patients, 20 or so representative T-LGLL cases were picked for longitudinal TCRbeta and STAT3 sequencing. For each patient, sequencing was performed at an average of about 4 time points, with a range of 2 to 8 samplings. Overall study outcomes, separate from this receptor: All T-LGLL patients had at least one immunodominant TCRbeta clonotype, and roughly half had multiple immunodominant subclonotypes. In 6 of 18 patients, TCR clonotype switching occurred after therapy, and every newly emerging clone was STAT3 wild type. The burden of the dominant TCR clone was higher than the STAT3 mutant burden in several patients, which suggests that the STAT3 mutation arose secondarily inside a clone that had already expanded. Because codominant clonotypes persisted in some patients, a small but highly pathogenic clone may have been missed. Because no samples were available when a clone first appeared, clonal expansion had to be inferred from samplings taken at other points. Variable intervals between samplings and differing treatment regimens complicated linking therapy response to changes in TCR clonal burden.

Turning to this clone: The target of this receptor is not known. Base qualities were left out, and no much larger clone turns up one base away.

DNA was extracted from blood mononuclear cells, and the same DNA was used for both TCR and STAT3 sequencing. TCRbeta libraries were sequenced on an Illumina MiSeq, averaging about 40,773 productive templates per sample. The immunoSEQ assay, which uses multiplex PCR amplification, was used to generate TCRbeta CDR3 libraries. For the original study's pipeline: Repertoire diversity was computed as previously defined, with values near 0 indicating extremely monoclonal samples. The table was pulled from immuneACCESS by TCRdb, which kept in-frame rearrangements only. Such tables lose some clones; where checked, under half of the loss comes from unresolved V genes, and the rest has no known cause. V, J and clone size were drawn from that table, and D and trimming were deduced from the DNA. Within this sample are about 20,000 clones, with 80% to 95% of them counted one time only. The ten largest account for 45% of the sample.

Sequenced material: peripheral blood mononuclear cells. The receptor's source is a man aged 60 to 75 with T-cell large granular lymphocyte leukemia. Some clones in this sample may be carry-over from other donors' samples. The age is the age at diagnosis.

The CDR3 corresponds to CASSEVGGSNQPQHF. The sequenced DNA is TGTGCCAGCAGTGAAGTAGGAGGGAGCAATCAGCCCCAGCATTTT. This chain joins TRBV6-1 to TRBJ1-5; the D gene lacks a confident call. Inclusive of the bounding cysteine and phenylalanine, the CDR3 is 15 residues long. Of all the DNA, just the CDR3 is kept, 45 bases in frame from base 1. According to the germline V gene, CDR1 reads MNHNS and CDR2 reads SASEGT. The junction shows trimming of 1 base on V and 1 base on J, plus 8 bases between the germline ends.